This T cell receptor (beta chain) emerged from a study of blood T cell repertoires in COVID-19. The overall study: Samples representing acute and convalescent COVID-19 were sourced from the United States, Italy and Spain.

As processed by the authors: Amplifying reference gene primers gave estimates of nucleated cell counts. Some clones are missing from TCRdb's copy, which holds only in-frame ones; the method was immunoSEQ multiplex PCR. V, J and clone size reflect that table, while D and trimming were determined from the DNA. The sample includes under 350,000 clones, roughly 89% of them seen just once. This CDR3 comprises 14 residues. The germline V and J ends were trimmed by 4 bases and 5 bases, with 16 bases remaining between them. The germline gives CDR1 SGDLS, CDR2 YYNGEE. This TCR came from a man between 40 and 49 years old with acute or convalescent COVID-19. The J gene is TRBJ2-7, the V gene TRBV9, with TRBD2 as a possible D gene (6 bases). Sequencing was performed on peripheral blood. The CDR3 is CASSPSLARHEQYF. For the CDR3, the DNA is TGTGCCAGCAGCCCCAGCCTAGCGAGGCACGAGCAGTACTTC.